Listed here are 30 T cell receptor beta chains from one sample, sequenced in a study of metastatic and nonmetastatic thyroid tumors. TCRdb used MiXCR to call clones anew from the PCR reads. The sample gives 15,000 or so clones, under 35% of which show up once; approximately 12% is in the top ten. Patients underwent thyroid surgery, and none had received any treatment before it. Sequenced sample: adjacent normal tissue. These receptors came from a female donor with papillary thyroid cancer or a benign thyroid nodule (not recorded which). Some clones in this sample may be carry-over from other donors' samples.

This clone was counted only a few times. The chain has TRBV10-3 and TRBJ1-2, with D perhaps TRBD1 (5 bases). Trimming cost V 10 bases and J 6 bases, with 12 bases left between them. This CDR3 spans 11 amino acids. Germline-derived CDR1 and CDR2 are ENHRY and SYGVKD. Here the CDR3 DNA reads TGTGCCACTACCCCGGGGGATGGCTACACCTTC. Its protein is CATTPGDGYTF.

This clone showed up just a few times. The chain has TRBV6-1 and TRBJ1-1; 7 bases are shared with TRBD1. The CDR3 is 16 residues long. Trimming removed 8 bases from V and 3 bases from J; junction bases left unmatched: 15. Looked up from germline, CDR1 is MNHNS and CDR2 is SASEGT. This CDR3 reads CASQGGITRWDTEAFF. The CDR3 nucleotides read TGTGCCAGCCAGGGGGGGATTACCCGCTGGGACACTGAAGCTTTCTTT.

This sequence joins TRBV6-5 and TRBJ1-2, with D unresolved. V was pared by 2 bases and J by 6 bases, with 13 bases between. The CDR3 contains 14 residues. Germline lookup yields CDR1 MNHEY and CDR2 SVGAGI. The CDR3 DNA is TGTGCCAGCAGTTACCGGGGATCCGGAAATGGCTACACCTTC. This sequence encodes CASSYRGSGNGYTF.

The chain carries TRBV20-1 and TRBJ2-3; D possibly matches TRBD1 or TRBD2 (5 bases each). The CDR3 spans 12 residues. CDR1 is DFQATT and CDR2 is SNEGSKA in the germline V gene (reference sequence). Trimming took 3 bases from V and 4 from J, leaving 8 bases between them. The CDR3: CSARTAADTQYF. The CDR3 nucleotides read TGCAGTGCTAGGACAGCGGCAGATACGCAGTATTTT.

There are a few counts of this clone. The V call is TRBV15, the J call TRBJ1-4; no reliable D call. Germline lookup yields CDR1 LNHNV and CDR2 YYDKDF (reference sequence). The CDR3 runs to 14 residues. V lost 5 bases to trimming and J lost 1 base, with 8 bases between them. The CDR3, as DNA: TGTGCCACCAGCGCCCTCGGAACTAATGAAAAACTGTTTTTT. Translated, it gives CATSALGTNEKLFF.

A few counts support this clone. The chain joins TRBV12-3 or TRBV12-4 to TRBJ1-6; D may be TRBD1 (6 bases). There are 15 residues in the CDR3. Trimming removed 2 bases at V and 9 bases at J, with 14 bases between. CDR3 coding DNA: TGTGCCAGCAGTTTAACAGGGACTCCCTTTTCACCCCTCCACTTT. As protein: CASSLTGTPFSPLHF.

The chain is built from TRBV11-1 and TRBJ2-3; 8 bases fit TRBD2. Looked up from germline, CDR1 is SGHAT and CDR2 is FQDESV (reference sequence). The ends lost 2 bases at V and 6 bases at J; junction bases unmatched: 7. The CDR3 consists of 15 residues. The CDR3 spells CASSLQAGVLDTQYF. The CDR3 coding sequence is TGTGCCAGCAGCTTACAAGCGGGAGTATTGGATACGCAGTATTTT.

This clone was seen just once. V is TRBV11-1 and J is TRBJ2-7; no definite D call. Trimming shortened V by 5 bases and J by 4 bases, and 21 bases separated the two germline ends. The germline gives CDR1 SGHAT, CDR2 FQDESV (reference sequence). The CDR3 extends over 16 amino acids. The CDR3 loop is CASSPSVRRSSYEQYF. The CDR3 DNA reads as TGTGCCAGCAGCCCGTCAGTCAGGAGAAGTTCTTACGAGCAGTACTTC.

This clone was seen only a few times. The rearrangement joins TRBV24-1 to TRBJ2-7; 9 nucleotides agree with TRBD2. Germline-derived CDR1 and CDR2 are KGHDR and SFDVKD. The CDR3 has 16 amino acids. Unmatched junction bases numbered 10, after V lost 3 bases and J lost 5 bases. CDR3 sequence reads: CATSDEGREGSNEQYF. The CDR3 region has the DNA TGTGCCACCAGTGATGAGGGGCGGGAGGGTTCCAACGAGCAGTACTTC.

This chain links TRBV6-1 with TRBJ1-5; D is perhaps TRBD1 (5 bases). CDR1 MNHNS and CDR2 SASEGT come from the germline V gene. This CDR3 has 14 residues. V was trimmed by 6 bases and J by 7 bases, leaving 16 bases between them. The CDR3 DNA is TGTGCCAGCAGCGACACAGGCGTCCCCCAGCCCCAGCATTTT. Encoded protein: CASSDTGVPQPQHF.

This clone was found many times. This CDR3 is CASRDGAGGYTF. DNA for the CDR3: TGTGCCAGCAGGGACGGGGCAGGTGGCTACACCTTC. The V call is TRBV6-1, the J call TRBJ1-2; D might be TRBD1 (5 bases). The germline V and J ends were trimmed by 6 bases and 7 bases, with 12 bases remaining between them. The CDR3 consists of 12 residues. Germline assignment: CDR1 MNHNS and CDR2 SASEGT.

This chain uses TRBV2 with TRBJ2-5, with 7 bases identical to TRBD1. Germline V lookup: CDR1 SNHLY, CDR2 FYNNEI. There are 14 residues in the CDR3. After removal of 5 bases from V and 5 bases from J, the junction contained 8 bases not matched to a gene. CDR3 protein: CASSKTGTPETQYF. The DNA for the CDR3 is TGTGCCAGCAGTAAGACAGGGACCCCCGAGACCCAGTACTTC.

This clone showed up many times. This chain links TRBV6-2 or TRBV6-3 with TRBJ1-4, with a tentative D call TRBD1 (6 bases). This CDR3 has 13 residues. CDR1 MNHEY and CDR2 SVGEGT come from the germline V gene. The V end was cut by 7 bases, the J end by 8 bases, with 14 bases between. Written as DNA, the CDR3 is TGTGCCAGCACAACAGGGAACCGGGAAAAACTGTTTTTT. It specifies CASTTGNREKLFF.

The DNA for the CDR3 is TGTGCCAGCAGCCTTTCTACGGGTACCTACAATGAGCAGTTCTTC. It translates to CASSLSTGTYNEQFF. The chain combines TRBV11-2 with TRBJ2-1; D gene uncertain. The ends were cut back, 5 bases at V and 2 bases at J, with 13 bases in the middle. This CDR3 comprises 15 residues. The germline V gene encodes CDR1 SGHAT and CDR2 FQNNGV.

This clone showed up just a few times. The rearrangement joins TRBV11-2 to TRBJ2-1; no definite D call. The CDR3 consists of 12 residues. The V gene's germline CDR1 is SGHAT and CDR2 FQNNGV. V shed 5 bases and J shed 7 bases, with 9 bases lying between them. The CDR3 here is CASSPTGNEQFF. Written as DNA, the CDR3 is TGTGCCAGCAGCCCAACCGGGAATGAGCAGTTCTTC.

This clone appeared many times. The CDR3 sequence is CASSPRDRTYEQYF. CDR3 coding DNA: TGTGCCAGCTCACCCCGGGACAGAACCTACGAGCAGTACTTC. This chain connects TRBV18 to TRBJ2-7; 7 bases fit TRBD1. V shed 3 bases and J 2 bases; nucleotides not matched to a gene: 4. Looked up from germline, CDR1 is KGHSH and CDR2 is LQKENI. This CDR3 comprises 14 residues.

This clone was counted a few times. The chain employs TRBV6-1 and TRBJ2-1; 12 positions agree with TRBD2. The trim removed 6 bases at V and 12 bases at J, leaving 15 bases unmatched. The CDR3 is 16 residues long. Germline-derived CDR1 and CDR2 are MNHNS and SASEGT. The CDR3 region is CASSGLAGNPWGLQFF. For the CDR3, the DNA is TGTGCCAGCAGCGGACTAGCGGGAAACCCCTGGGGCTTGCAGTTCTTC.

This clone turned up a few times. The gene calls are TRBV28 and TRBJ2-1, with D possibly matching TRBD2 (6 bases). V was trimmed by 4 bases and J by 4 bases, leaving 14 bases between them. Germline V lookup: CDR1 MDHEN, CDR2 SYDVKM. The CDR3 runs to 15 residues. The DNA of the CDR3 is TGTGCCAGCAGTTACGGGACTCCCAGTTACAATGAGCAGTTCTTC. Protein: CASSYGTPSYNEQFF.

J is TRBJ1-2 and V is TRBV25-1; 10 nucleotides agree with TRBD1. The CDR3 spans 14 residues. Trimming cost V 8 bases and J 6 bases; bases outside gene matches: 9. Germline V gene sequence: CDR1 MGHDK, CDR2 SYGVNS. The CDR3 coding sequence is TGTGCCAGCGTCGCCCCGGGACAGGGGCATGGCTACACCTTC. Its protein product is CASVAPGQGHGYTF.

This clone was counted between two and nine times. J is TRBJ2-4 and V is TRBV2; 8 bases agree with TRBD1. The J call may not be correct, given that the DNA end is closer to TRBJ1-2. The CDR3 length is 14 residues. Germline V CDR1 and CDR2: SNHLY, FYNNEI. The CDR3 DNA reads TGTGCCAGCAGCCCCCTCCAGGGGGCCGATGGCTACACCTTC. It codes for CASSPLQGADGYTF.

The chain uses TRBV9 and TRBJ1-1, with 7 positions matching TRBD1. Germline V lookup: CDR1 SGDLS, CDR2 YYNGEE. Germline trimming cut 0 bases from V and 2 bases from J; bases unmatched to any gene: 1. This CDR3 contains 14 residues. As DNA, the CDR3 is TGTGCCAGCAGCGTAGGACAGGGAAACACTGAAGCTTTCTTT. This sequence encodes CASSVGQGNTEAFF.

This chain links TRBV14 with TRBJ2-7, with D maybe TRBD2 (6 bases). Germline-derived CDR1 and CDR2 are SGHDN and FVKESK. The CDR3 has 16 residues. V lost 0 bases to trimming and J lost 0 bases, with 12 bases between them. The CDR3 loop is CASSQDFWRGSYEQYF. The CDR3 DNA reads TGTGCCAGCAGCCAAGATTTCTGGAGGGGCTCCTACGAGCAGTACTTC.

V usage is TRBV6-1 and J usage is TRBJ1-4; the match to TRBD1 covers 11 bases. CDR1 and CDR2 (germline): MNHNS, SASEGT. The ends lost 1 base at V and 3 bases at J; junction bases unmatched: 7. The CDR3 consists of 18 residues. The DNA for the CDR3 is TGTGCCAGCAGTGAAGTGGGGACAGGGGGGGGGTCTAATGAAAAACTGTTTTTT. It codes for CASSEVGTGGGSNEKLFF.

V usage is TRBV28 and J usage is TRBJ2-2; the D is unclear. CDR1 and CDR2 (germline): MDHEN, SYDVKM. The CDR3 sequence is 14 residues long. V was pared by 5 bases and J by 5 bases, with 12 bases between. The CDR3 loop reads CASSVFSVTGELFF. In DNA form, the CDR3 reads TGTGCCAGCAGTGTCTTCAGTGTTACCGGGGAGCTGTTTTTT.

This chain links TRBV27 with TRBJ2-7, with 11 positions matching TRBD1. The CDR3 spans 14 residues. With 4 bases clipped from V and 4 bases from J, the junction kept 3 bases outside the gene matches. Germline V gives CDR1 MNHEY, CDR2 SMNVEV (reference sequence). The CDR3 sequence is CASSSDRGLYEQYF. CDR3 DNA sequence: TGTGCCAGCAGTTCGGACAGGGGGCTGTACGAGCAGTACTTC.

The sample holds a few counts of this clone. The CDR3 coding sequence is TGTGCCAGCAGCACCCGACAGGGCTACTATGGCTACACCTTC. Protein: CASSTRQGYYGYTF. V is TRBV6-1 and J is TRBJ1-2, with TRBD1 matching over 7 bases. The germline CDR1 and CDR2 sequences are MNHNS and SASEGT. The CDR3 is 14 amino acids. Unmatched junction bases numbered 7, after V lost 6 bases and J lost 3 bases.

Only a few counts were recorded for this clone. This sequence joins TRBV20-1 and TRBJ2-7, with D perhaps matching TRBD1 or TRBD2 (5 bases each). Trimming removed 0 bases at V and 3 bases at J, with 12 bases between. Germline CDR1 and CDR2: DFQATT and SNEGSKA (reference sequence). The CDR3 has 14 amino acids. In DNA form, the CDR3 reads TGCAGTGCTAGAGATGGGGGACGCCGCTACGAGCAGTACTTC. Encoded protein: CSARDGGRRYEQYF.

In its sample, this clone was seen a few times. The chain combines TRBV28 with TRBJ1-2; D not certain. CDR3 length equals 13 residues. V lost 1 base to trimming and J lost 1 base, with 4 bases between them. The germline V gene has CDR1 MDHEN and CDR2 SYDVKM. DNA for the CDR3: TGTGCCAGCAGTTTATCCCATAACTATGGCTACACCTTC. This translates into CASSLSHNYGYTF.

This chain connects TRBV12-3 or TRBV12-4 to TRBJ2-1; D assignment may be TRBD1 or TRBD2 (5 bases each). V lost 1 base and J lost 6, with 13 bases in between. This CDR3 is built from 15 residues. CDR3 loop: CASSLVSRGVNEQFF. In nucleotides, the CDR3 is TGTGCCAGCAGTTTAGTTTCTCGAGGGGTCAATGAGCAGTTCTTC.

This clone was observed a few times. The chain recombines TRBV6-1 with TRBJ2-2; TRBD1 matches 7 bases. The CDR3 extends over 15 amino acids. The V and J ends lost 6 bases and 4 bases, in that order; junction bases with no gene match: 8. Germline lookup yields CDR1 MNHNS and CDR2 SASEGT. CDR3 sequence (DNA): TGTGCCAGCAGACTGGACAGGTCGAGCACCGGGGAGCTGTTTTTT. It translates to CASRLDRSSTGELFF.